This note documents a single T cell receptor (beta chain) sequence. Its antigen is not identified. The data belong to a study of spatial heterogeneity in lung cancer. Notes on the study in general: At resection, ubiquitous expanded tumor TCRs appeared in blood more than at follow-up.

The CDR3 consists of 14 residues. The V gene's germline CDR1 is MNHEY and CDR2 SVGAGI. V dropped 2 bases and J dropped 7; count of bases not matched to a gene: 6. The time point here: sample taken at primary tumor resection. Sequencing was performed on whole RNA extracted from tumor and nontumor lung tissue, or from frozen PBMC, and the material was left unsorted. TCRdb passed the 5' RACE reads through MiXCR, listing each CDR3 protein once. This sample has tens of thousands of distinct CDR3 sequences, with about an eighth found just once. This receptor was obtained from a male donor with early-stage non-small cell lung cancer. The gene calls are TRBV6-5 and TRBJ1-2, with 8 bases identical to TRBD1. The starting material was PBMCs, obtained at surgery. The CDR3 coding sequence is TGTGCCAGCAGTTACACAGGACAGGGCCGTGGCTACACCTTC. It yields the protein CASSYTGQGRGYTF.